Listed below are T cell receptor beta chains from one sample, sequenced in a study of cytomegalovirus exposure and HLA in healthy donors. Profiled with immunoSEQ multiplex PCR; TCRdb holds only in-frame clones, not every one. The data contain roughly 130,000 clones, roughly 80% of them singletons. The sequenced material came from PBMCs. These receptors were taken from a man aged 25-45 years in good health and CMV-seronegative. The CDR3 runs from the conserved cysteine through the conserved F or W. Each record gives: V gene, clone size, D gene, J gene, CDR3 DNA, CDR3 protein. The D gene is left open where the match is weak. Clone size is not always given. Where it is, it says once, few, many or a class for expanded clones.

V: TRBV18
size: few
D: TRBD2
J: TRBJ2-3
DNA: TGTGCCAGCTCAACGCGGGGGGGAGCAGATACGCAGTATTTT
CDR3: CASSTRGGADTQYF

V: TRBV6-6
size: once
D: TRBD2
J: TRBJ2-5
DNA: TGTGCCAGCAGTAACTCGGGACTAGCGGGGGCTGGACGGTACTTC
CDR3: CASSNSGLAGAGRYF

V: TRBV7-9
size: NA
D: NA
J: TRBJ2-3
DNA: TGTGCCAGCCGAAGGGATGGGGGCGCAGATACGCAGTATTTT
CDR3: CASRRDGGADTQYF

V: TRBV20-1
size: NA
D: NA
J: TRBJ2-5
DNA: TGCAGTGCTTCGTTGGAGACCCAGTACTTC
CDR3: CSASLETQYF

V: TRBV19
size: NA
D: NA
J: TRBJ1-2
DNA: TGTGCCAGTAGTATGGAGAGCCTGACCAACTATGGCTACACCTTC
CDR3: CASSMESLTNYGYTF

V: TRBV18
size: NA
D: TRBD1
J: TRBJ1-5
DNA: TGTGCCAGCTCATTGGACAGGGGCAATCAGCCCCAGCATTTT
CDR3: CASSLDRGNQPQHF

V: TRBV28
size: NA
D: NA
J: TRBJ1-2
DNA: TGTGCCAGCAGTTATTCATCCGAATCGGGGGGCTACACCTTC
CDR3: CASSYSSESGGYTF

V: TRBV2
size: NA
D: NA
J: TRBJ2-2
DNA: TGTGCCAGCAACCGCCGGGGTGACACCGGGGAGCTGTTTTTT
CDR3: CASNRRGDTGELFF

V: TRBV5-6
size: few
D: NA
J: TRBJ1-4
DNA: TGTGCCAGCAGCTATGCTTGGGCCTATAATGAAAAACTGTTTTTT
CDR3: CASSYAWAYNEKLFF

V: TRBV6-5
size: few
D: TRBD1
J: TRBJ1-6
DNA: TGTGCCAGCAGTGAAGGGGGCAATTCACCCCTCCACTTT
CDR3: CASSEGGNSPLHF

V: TRBV18
size: NA
D: NA
J: TRBJ1-1
DNA: TGTGCCAGCTCCCGGAACACTGAAGCTTTCTTT
CDR3: CASSRNTEAFF

V: TRBV6-6
size: NA
D: NA
J: TRBJ2-7
DNA: TGTGCCAGCAGTACAGGAGCCCTATACGAGCAGTACTTC
CDR3: CASSTGALYEQYF

V: TRBV2
size: NA
D: NA
J: TRBJ2-5
DNA: TGTGCCAGCATGGGGGCAGGGCAAGAGACCCAGTACTTC
CDR3: CASMGAGQETQYF

V: TRBV5-1
size: NA
D: TRBD2
J: TRBJ2-7
DNA: TGCGCCAGCAGCTGGGAGCGGGGGGGTCCCCCCTACGAGCAGTACTTC
CDR3: CASSWERGGPPYEQYF

V: TRBV7-9
size: NA
D: TRBD1
J: TRBJ1-2
DNA: TGTGCCAGCAGCTTAAGCCGGACAGGTTCCTATGGCTACACCTTC
CDR3: CASSLSRTGSYGYTF

V: TRBV2
size: NA
D: NA
J: TRBJ2-1
DNA: TGTGCCAGCAGTGAAGCGCTTCGAACTGGGCACGATGAGCAGTTCTTC
CDR3: CASSEALRTGHDEQFF

V: TRBV13
size: medium-sized
D: NA
J: TRBJ2-5
DNA: TGTGCCAGCAGCCCGCAGGTGAGATCCGCTCAAGAGACCCAGTACTTC
CDR3: CASSPQVRSAQETQYF

V: TRBV6-5
size: NA
D: NA
J: TRBJ1-2
DNA: TGTGCCAGCGGTGAGAGATACTCTAACTATGGCTACACCTTC
CDR3: CASGERYSNYGYTF

V: TRBV18
size: NA
D: NA
J: TRBJ2-3
DNA: TGTGCCAGCTCACCTTACCGAGAAGGGGGGACAGCAACCACAGATACGCAGTATTTT
CDR3: CASSPYREGGTATTDTQYF

V: TRBV19
size: NA
D: TRBD1
J: TRBJ2-6
DNA: TGTGCCAGCCTCGACAGGGCTGGGGCCAACGTCCTGACTTTC
CDR3: CASLDRAGANVLTF

V: TRBV6-1
size: NA
D: NA
J: TRBJ2-3
DNA: TGTGCCAGCAGATTGGCAGGGTCGAGCACAGATACGCAGTATTTT
CDR3: CASRLAGSSTDTQYF

V: TRBV27
size: NA
D: NA
J: TRBJ1-1
DNA: TGTGCCAGCAGTTTACCAGGTGGGAGTGAAGCTTTCTTT
CDR3: CASSLPGGSEAFF

V: TRBV7-8
size: NA
D: TRBD1
J: TRBJ2-7
DNA: TGTGCCAGCAGCTTATCACCAGGACAGGGCTACGAGCAGTACTTC
CDR3: CASSLSPGQGYEQYF

V: TRBV6-1
size: NA
D: TRBD1
J: TRBJ2-7
DNA: TGTGCCAGCGAAGCGGGACAGGGTGCCTCCTACGAGCAGTACTTC
CDR3: CASEAGQGASYEQYF

V: TRBV6-5
size: NA
D: NA
J: TRBJ2-7
DNA: TGTGCCAGCAGTTACGGCGCGGGACCCGCCTACGAGCAGTACTTC
CDR3: CASSYGAGPAYEQYF

V: TRBV5-4
size: NA
D: TRBD2
J: TRBJ2-1
DNA: TGTGCCAGCAGCTTGGAGCGGGCTAGCGGGGGAAATGAGCAGTTCTTC
CDR3: CASSLERASGGNEQFF

V: TRBV11-2
size: NA
D: NA
J: TRBJ1-5
DNA: TGTGCCAGCAGCTCCGCCTCGGGGACCCAGCATTTT
CDR3: CASSSASGTQHF

V: TRBV10-2
size: NA
D: TRBD1
J: TRBJ1-5
DNA: TGCGCCAGCAGTGAGGCAGGGGGCTCTAATCAGCCCCAGCATTTT
CDR3: CASSEAGGSNQPQHF

V: TRBV6-5
size: NA
D: NA
J: TRBJ1-2
DNA: TGTGCCAGCAGTTACTCGAAGCCTTTAAACTATGGCTACACCTTC
CDR3: CASSYSKPLNYGYTF

V: TRBV30
size: NA
D: NA
J: TRBJ2-3
DNA: TGTGCCTGGAGTGTAGCTGGGCTTAGCACAGATACGCAGTATTTT
CDR3: CAWSVAGLSTDTQYF

V: TRBV4-1
size: few
D: TRBD2
J: TRBJ2-4
DNA: TGCGCCAGCAGCCTAGGGAATAGCGGGCCCACACCCGGGGCCAAAAACATTCAGTACTTC
CDR3: CASSLGNSGPTPGAKNIQYF

V: TRBV6-1
size: NA
D: NA
J: TRBJ2-2
DNA: TGTGCCAGCACCTACTTGAAGAGCGCCGGGGAGCTGTTTTTT
CDR3: CASTYLKSAGELFF

V: TRBV4-3
size: NA
D: NA
J: TRBJ2-3
DNA: TGCGCCAGCAGCCAAGACCGAGGGTTACTCACAGATACGCAGTATTTT
CDR3: CASSQDRGLLTDTQYF

V: TRBV2
size: few
D: TRBD2
J: TRBJ2-6
DNA: TGTGCCAGCAGTGGGGGACTAGCGGGGGGATCCGGGGCCAACGTCCTGACTTTC
CDR3: CASSGGLAGGSGANVLTF

V: TRBV19
size: NA
D: TRBD1
J: TRBJ2-7
DNA: TGTGCCAGTAGTATGGGGCAGGGGGCCTACGAGCAGTACTTC
CDR3: CASSMGQGAYEQYF

V: TRBV6-4
size: NA
D: TRBD1
J: TRBJ1-2
DNA: TGTGCCAGCAGTGACGAGGGGGCGCGGGGCTACACCTTC
CDR3: CASSDEGARGYTF

V: TRBV27
size: NA
D: NA
J: TRBJ1-6
DNA: TGTGCCAGCAGTTTACAAGTGGCAGGGGCAGGATCACCCCTCCACTTT
CDR3: CASSLQVAGAGSPLHF

V: TRBV27
size: NA
D: NA
J: TRBJ2-5
DNA: TGTGCCAGCAGCAGGGGCCCCCAAGAGACCCAGTACTTC
CDR3: CASSRGPQETQYF

V: TRBV6-1
size: NA
D: NA
J: TRBJ2-1
DNA: TGTGCCAGCAGTGAAATAAATGAGCAGTTCTTC
CDR3: CASSEINEQFF

V: TRBV28
size: NA
D: NA
J: TRBJ2-7
DNA: TGTGCCAGCAGTGCCACAGGGTCATCCTACGAGCAGTACTTC
CDR3: CASSATGSSYEQYF

V: TRBV6-6
size: NA
D: NA
J: TRBJ1-1
DNA: TGTGCCAGCAGTTACGAGGGAGTCACTGAAGCTTTCTTT
CDR3: CASSYEGVTEAFF

V: TRBV13
size: NA
D: NA
J: TRBJ2-7
DNA: TGTGCCAGCAGCGGCCGTTCCTACGAGCAGTACTTC
CDR3: CASSGRSYEQYF